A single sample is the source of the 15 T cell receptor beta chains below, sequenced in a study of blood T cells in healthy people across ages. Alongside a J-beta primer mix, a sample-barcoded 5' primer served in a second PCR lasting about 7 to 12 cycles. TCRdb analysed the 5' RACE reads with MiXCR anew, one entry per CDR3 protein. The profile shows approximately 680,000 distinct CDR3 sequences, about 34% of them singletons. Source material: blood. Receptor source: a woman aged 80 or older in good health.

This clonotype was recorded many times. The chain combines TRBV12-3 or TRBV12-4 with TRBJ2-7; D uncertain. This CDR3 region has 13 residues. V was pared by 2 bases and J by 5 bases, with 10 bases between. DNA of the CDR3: TGTGCCAGCAGTTTATACCCCCCCAACGAGCAGTACTTC. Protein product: CASSLYPPNEQYF.

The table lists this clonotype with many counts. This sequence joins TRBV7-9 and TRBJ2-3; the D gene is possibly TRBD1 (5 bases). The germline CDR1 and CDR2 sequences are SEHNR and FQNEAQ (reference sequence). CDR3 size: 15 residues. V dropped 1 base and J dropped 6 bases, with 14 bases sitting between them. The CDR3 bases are TGTGCCAGCAGCTTAGGAGACGGCAGGGCGGATACGCAGTATTTT. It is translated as CASSLGDGRADTQYF.

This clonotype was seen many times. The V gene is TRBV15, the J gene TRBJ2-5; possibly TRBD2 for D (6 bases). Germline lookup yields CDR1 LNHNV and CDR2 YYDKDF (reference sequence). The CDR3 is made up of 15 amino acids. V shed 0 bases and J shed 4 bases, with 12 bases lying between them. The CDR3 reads CATSREIGGGETQYF. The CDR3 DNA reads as TGTGCCACCAGCAGAGAAATCGGGGGAGGAGAGACCCAGTACTTC. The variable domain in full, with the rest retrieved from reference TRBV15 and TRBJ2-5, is DAMVIQNPRYQVTQFGKPVTLSCSQTLNHNVMYWYQQKSSQAPKLLFHYYDKDFNNEADTPDNFQSRRPNTSFCFLDIRSPGLGDTAMYLCATSREIGGGETQYFGPGTRLLVL.

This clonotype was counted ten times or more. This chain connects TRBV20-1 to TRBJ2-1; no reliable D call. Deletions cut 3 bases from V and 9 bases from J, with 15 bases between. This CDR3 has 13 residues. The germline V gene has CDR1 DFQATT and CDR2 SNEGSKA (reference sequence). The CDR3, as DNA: TGCAGTGCTAGCCTTGGGCGGACCCGTGAGCAGTTCTTC. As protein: CSASLGRTREQFF.

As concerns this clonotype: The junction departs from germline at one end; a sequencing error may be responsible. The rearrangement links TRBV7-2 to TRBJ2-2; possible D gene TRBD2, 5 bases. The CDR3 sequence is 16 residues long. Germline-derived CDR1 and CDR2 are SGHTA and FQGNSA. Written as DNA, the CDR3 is TGTGCCCGCAGCGATAGAGGCCGGTGGAGGCCCGGGGAGCTGTTTTTT. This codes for CARSDRGRWRPGELFF.

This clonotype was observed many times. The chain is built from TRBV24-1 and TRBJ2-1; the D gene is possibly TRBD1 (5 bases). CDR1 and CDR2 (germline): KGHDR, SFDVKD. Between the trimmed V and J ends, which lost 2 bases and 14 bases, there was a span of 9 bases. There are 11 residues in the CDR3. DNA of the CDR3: TGTGCCACCAGTGATTCAGGGTTGGAGTTCTTC. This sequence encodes CATSDSGLEFF.

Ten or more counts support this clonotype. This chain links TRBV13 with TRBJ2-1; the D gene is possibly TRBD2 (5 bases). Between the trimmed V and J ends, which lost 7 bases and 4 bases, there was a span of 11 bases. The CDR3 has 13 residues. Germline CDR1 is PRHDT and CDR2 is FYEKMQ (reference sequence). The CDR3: CASISRGYNEQFF. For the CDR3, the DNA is TGTGCCAGCATCTCGAGAGGGTACAATGAGCAGTTCTTC.

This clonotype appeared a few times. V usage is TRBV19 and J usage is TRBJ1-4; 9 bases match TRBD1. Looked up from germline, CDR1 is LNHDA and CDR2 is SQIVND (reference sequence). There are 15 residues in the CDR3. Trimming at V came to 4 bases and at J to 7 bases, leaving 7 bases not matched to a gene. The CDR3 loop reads CASSTQATGGEKLFF. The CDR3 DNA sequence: TGTGCCAGTAGTACCCAGGCGACAGGGGGTGAAAAACTGTTTTTT. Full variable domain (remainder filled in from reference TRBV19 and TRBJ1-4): DGGITQSPKYLFRKEGQNVTLSCEQNLNHDAMYWYRQDPGQGLRLIYYSQIVNDFQKGDIAEGYSVSREKKESFPLTVTSAQKNPTAFYLCASSTQATGGEKLFFGSGTQLSVL.

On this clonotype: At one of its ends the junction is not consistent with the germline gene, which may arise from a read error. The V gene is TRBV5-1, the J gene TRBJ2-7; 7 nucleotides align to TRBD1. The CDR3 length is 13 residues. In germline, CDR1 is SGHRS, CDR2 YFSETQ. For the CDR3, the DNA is TGCGCCTGCAGCTCGGGACAGACCTACGAGCAGTACTTC. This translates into CACSSGQTYEQYF.

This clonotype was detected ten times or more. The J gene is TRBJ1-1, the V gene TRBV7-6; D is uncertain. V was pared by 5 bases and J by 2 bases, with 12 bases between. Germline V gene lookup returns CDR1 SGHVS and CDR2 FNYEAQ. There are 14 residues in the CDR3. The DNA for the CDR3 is TGTGCCAGCAGCCTCCGGACGGATAACACTGAAGCTTTCTTT. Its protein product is CASSLRTDNTEAFF. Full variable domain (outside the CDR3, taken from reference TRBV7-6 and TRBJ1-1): GAGVSQSPRYKVTKRGQDVALRCDPISGHVSLYWYRQALGQGPEFLTYFNYEAQQDKSGLPNDRFSAERPEGSISTLTIQRTEQRDSAMYRCASSLRTDNTEAFFGQGTRLTVV.

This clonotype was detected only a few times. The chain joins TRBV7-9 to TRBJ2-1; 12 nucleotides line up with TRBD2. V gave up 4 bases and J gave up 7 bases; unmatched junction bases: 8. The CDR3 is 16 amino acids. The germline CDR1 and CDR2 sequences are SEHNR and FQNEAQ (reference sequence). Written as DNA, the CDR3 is TGTGCCAGCAGCTCTAGCGGGGGGGCCCAGAGAAATGAGCAGTTCTTC. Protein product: CASSSSGGAQRNEQFF.

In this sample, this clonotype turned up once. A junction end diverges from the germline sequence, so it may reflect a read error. The CDR3 sequence is CAGSLGGGKDTQYF. As DNA, the CDR3 is TGCGCCGGCAGCTTGGGTGGGGGAAAAGATACGCAGTATTTT. The rearrangement links TRBV5-1 to TRBJ2-3; possibly TRBD1 or TRBD2 for D (5 bases each). This CDR3 comprises 14 residues. Germline-derived CDR1 and CDR2 are SGHRS and YFSETQ. The complete variable domain, with remaining parts taken from reference TRBV5-1 and TRBJ2-3, reads KAGVTQTPRYLIKTRGQQVTLSCSPISGHRSVSWYQQTPGQGLQFLFEYFSETQRNKGNFPGRFSGRQFSNSRSEMNVSTLELGDSALYLCAGSLGGGKDTQYFGPGTRLTVL.

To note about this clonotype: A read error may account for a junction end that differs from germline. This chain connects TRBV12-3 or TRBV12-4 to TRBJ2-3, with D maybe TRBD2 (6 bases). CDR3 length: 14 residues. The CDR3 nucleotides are TGTGCCAGCAGGAGCGGGCTGTACGCAGATGCGCAGTATTTT. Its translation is CASRSGLYADAQYF.

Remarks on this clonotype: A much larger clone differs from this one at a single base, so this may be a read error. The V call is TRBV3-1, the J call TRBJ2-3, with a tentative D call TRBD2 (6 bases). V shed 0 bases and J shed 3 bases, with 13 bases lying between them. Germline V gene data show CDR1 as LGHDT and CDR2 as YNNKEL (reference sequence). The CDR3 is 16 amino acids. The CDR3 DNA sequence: TGTGCCAGCAGCCAAGATGGGCGGGGCAGAACAGATACGCAGTATTTT. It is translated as CASSQDGRGRTDTQYF.

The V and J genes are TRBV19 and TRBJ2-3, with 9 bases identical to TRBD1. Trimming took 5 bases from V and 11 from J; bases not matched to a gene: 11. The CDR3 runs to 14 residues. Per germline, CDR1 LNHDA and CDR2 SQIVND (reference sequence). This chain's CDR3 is CASSEDRGPWGQYF. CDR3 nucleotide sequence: TGTGCCAGTAGTGAGGACAGGGGCCCGTGGGGGCAGTATTTT.